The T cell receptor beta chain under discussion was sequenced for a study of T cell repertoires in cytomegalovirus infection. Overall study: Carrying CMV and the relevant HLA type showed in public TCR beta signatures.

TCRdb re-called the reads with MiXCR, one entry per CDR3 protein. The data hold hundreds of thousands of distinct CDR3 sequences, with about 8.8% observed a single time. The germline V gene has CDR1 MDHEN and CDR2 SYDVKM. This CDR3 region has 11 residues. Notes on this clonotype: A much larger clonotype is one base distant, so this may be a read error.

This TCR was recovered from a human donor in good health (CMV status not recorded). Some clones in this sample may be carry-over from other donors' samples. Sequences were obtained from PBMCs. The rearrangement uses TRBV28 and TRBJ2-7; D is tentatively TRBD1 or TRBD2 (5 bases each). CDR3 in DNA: TGTGCCAGCACCCGGGGCGACGAGCAGGACTTC. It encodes CASTRGDEQDF.